These T cell receptor beta chains were read from a single sample in a study of CD8 T cells in ankylosing spondylitis. A single record per CDR3 protein comes from TCRdb applying MiXCR to the 5' RACE reads. The sample has 150,000 to 200,000 distinct CDR3 sequences; about 20% are singletons. The material sequenced was blood, either unsorted or a sorted T cell fraction (not recorded which). The receptors here all came from a male donor aged 10 to 30 with ankylosing spondylitis or in good health (not recorded which). CDR3s include the opening cysteine and the closing phenylalanine or tryptophan. The D gene is left open where the match is weak. Only some rows state a clone size, as once, few, many or a class for expanded clones.

CDR3,DNA,V,J,D,size
CASSGSTTGTSSGANVLTF,TGTGCCAGCAGCGGAAGTACGACAGGGACTAGCTCTGGGGCCAACGTCCTGACTTTC,TRBV7-9,TRBJ2-6,NA,NA
CAWGTQAYGYTF,TGTGCCTGGGGGACTCAGGCGTATGGCTACACCTTC,TRBV30,TRBJ1-2,NA,many
CASSEEFQETQYF,TGTGCCAGCAGTGAAGAATTCCAAGAGACCCAGTACTTC,TRBV2,TRBJ2-5,NA,NA
CAIRIQTSGNTGELFF,TGTGCCATCAGGATACAGACTAGCGGAAACACCGGGGAGCTGTTTTTT,TRBV10-3,TRBJ2-2,TRBD2,many
CAISATGTGELFF,TGTGCCATCAGTGCGACTGGGACCGGGGAGCTGTTTTTT,TRBV10-3,TRBJ2-2,NA,many
CASSPWGPTDTQYF,TGTGCCAGCAGTCCTTGGGGGCCCACAGATACGCAGTATTTT,TRBV12-3/TRBV12-4,TRBJ2-3,NA,many
CASSANGGPVGELFF,TGCGCCAGCAGCGCAAACGGAGGGCCCGTCGGGGAGCTGTTTTTT,TRBV5-1,TRBJ2-2,NA,many
CASSFRPNGNTIYF,TGTGCCAGCAGTTTTCGACCAAACGGAAACACCATATATTTT,TRBV27,TRBJ1-3,NA,many
CAWSPRDGFQETQYF,TGTGCCTGGAGTCCCCGGGACGGATTTCAAGAGACCCAGTACTTC,TRBV30,TRBJ2-5,NA,many
CASSLTGTTYEQYF,TGTGCCAGCAGCCTTACCGGGACCACCTACGAGCAGTACTTC,TRBV11-3,TRBJ2-7,NA,NA
CSVAKDSGEQYF,TGCAGCGTTGCCAAAGACAGTGGCGAGCAGTACTTC,TRBV29-1,TRBJ2-7,NA,NA
CASSAGGEQFF,TGTGCCAGTAGTGCAGGGGGTGAGCAGTTCTTC,TRBV19,TRBJ2-1,TRBD1,few
CASTLSSTDTQYF,TGTGCCAGCACTTTGAGTAGCACAGATACGCAGTATTTT,TRBV12-3/TRBV12-4,TRBJ2-3,NA,many
CASSLGEHPEQFF,TGCGCCAGCAGCTTGGGGGAGCATCCTGAGCAGTTCTTC,TRBV5-1,TRBJ2-1,NA,many
CASKQRAGNNEQFF,TGTGCCAGCAAACAGAGGGCGGGGAACAATGAGCAGTTCTTC,TRBV6-1,TRBJ2-1,NA,many
CASSLEVIAGSNYGYTF,TGCGCCAGCAGCTTGGAGGTTATTGCGGGATCTAACTATGGCTACACCTTC,TRBV5-1,TRBJ1-2,NA,many
CASSSLTGPGSPLHF,TGTGCCAGCAGTTCCTTGACCGGACCTGGGTCACCCCTCCACTTT,TRBV7-2,TRBJ1-6,NA,many
CASSLYRGRDTGELFF,TGTGCCAGCAGTTTATACAGGGGGCGGGACACCGGGGAGCTGTTTTTT,TRBV27,TRBJ2-2,TRBD1,NA
CSVGGGGTYNEQFF,TGCAGCGTTGGAGGGGGCGGGACCTACAATGAGCAGTTCTTC,TRBV29-1,TRBJ2-1,NA,NA
CASSPTGGGYQPQHF,TGCGCCAGCAGCCCAACAGGGGGAGGATATCAGCCCCAGCATTTT,TRBV5-1,TRBJ1-5,TRBD1,NA
CASSGQGSDTQYF,TGTGCCAGCAGTGGACAGGGTTCAGATACGCAGTATTTT,TRBV2,TRBJ2-3,TRBD1,NA
CSVEDHGGVQLGEQFF,TGCAGCGTTGAAGATCACGGGGGAGTACAATTGGGTGAGCAGTTCTTC,TRBV29-1,TRBJ2-1,NA,NA
CSVETDKAYNEQFF,TGCAGCGTTGAAACAGACAAGGCCTACAATGAGCAGTTCTTC,TRBV29-1,TRBJ2-1,NA,few